The clone carrying this TCR beta chain was detected only once. Its cognate antigen is unknown. The data are from a study of cytomegalovirus exposure and HLA in healthy donors. The germline V gene has CDR1 SGHTA and CDR2 FQGNSA. There are 15 residues in the CDR3. The V segment lost 1 base and the J segment 4 bases; nucleotides outside the gene matches: 6. Profiled with immunoSEQ multiplex PCR; TCRdb holds only in-frame clones, not every one. This table holds about 140,000 clones, roughly nine tenths found once. Overall study results and limits: Across donors, most TCRs were seen rarely, yet some public ones were widespread.

The chain carries TRBV7-2 and TRBJ1-1, with 7 bases fitting TRBD1. The receptor was isolated from a man younger than 35 in good health and CMV-seronegative. Material for sequencing was PBMCs. Here the CDR3 DNA reads TGTGCCAGCAGCTTAGGATCACAGGGGACCACTGAAGCTTTCTTT. Its translation: CASSLGSQGTTEAFF.